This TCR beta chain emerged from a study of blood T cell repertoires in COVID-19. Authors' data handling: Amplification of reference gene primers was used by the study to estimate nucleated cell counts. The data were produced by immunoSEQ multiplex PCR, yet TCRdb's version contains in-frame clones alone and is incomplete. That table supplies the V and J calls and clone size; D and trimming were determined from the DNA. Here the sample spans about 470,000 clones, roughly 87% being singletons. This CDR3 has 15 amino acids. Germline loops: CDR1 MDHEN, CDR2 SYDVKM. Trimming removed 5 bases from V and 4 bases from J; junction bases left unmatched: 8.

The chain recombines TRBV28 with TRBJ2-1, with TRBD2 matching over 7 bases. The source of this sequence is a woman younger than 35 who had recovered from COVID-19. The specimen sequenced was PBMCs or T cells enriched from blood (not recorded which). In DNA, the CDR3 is TGTGCCAGCAGTCGTCTAGCGGAGACGTACAATGAGCAGTTCTTC. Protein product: CASSRLAETYNEQFF.